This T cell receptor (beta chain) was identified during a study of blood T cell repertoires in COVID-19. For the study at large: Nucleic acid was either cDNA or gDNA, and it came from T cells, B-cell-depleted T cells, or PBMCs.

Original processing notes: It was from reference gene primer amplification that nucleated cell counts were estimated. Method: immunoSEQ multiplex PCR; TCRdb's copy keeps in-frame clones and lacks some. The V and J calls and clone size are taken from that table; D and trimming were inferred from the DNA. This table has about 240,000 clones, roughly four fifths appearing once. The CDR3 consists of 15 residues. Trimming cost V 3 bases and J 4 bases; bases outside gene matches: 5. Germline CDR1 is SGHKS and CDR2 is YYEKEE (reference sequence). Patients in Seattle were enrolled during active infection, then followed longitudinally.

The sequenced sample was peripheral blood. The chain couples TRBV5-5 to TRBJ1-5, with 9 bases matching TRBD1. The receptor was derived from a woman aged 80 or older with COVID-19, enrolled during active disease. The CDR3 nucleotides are TGTGCCAGCAGCTGGGGACAGGGTGGTAATCAGCCCCAGCATTTT. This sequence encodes CASSWGQGGNQPQHF.